Detailed here is one T cell receptor (beta chain). Its antigen is unidentified. The junction and the germline gene differ at one end; a read error may be behind it. This entry comes from a study of T cell repertoires in cytomegalovirus infection. The CDR3 sequence is 18 residues long. Germline V CDR1 and CDR2: SGHVS, FQNEAQ. Study-wide points: Individuals carrying CMV plus the relevant HLA were identified by cumulative frequency of public TCR beta families.

Using its own MiXCR run on the reads, TCRdb lists one record per CDR3 protein. The sample lists 85,000 to 130,000 distinct CDR3 sequences, around a quarter seen once, with approximately 40% in the top ten. The sequenced material came from CD8+ T cells from PBMCs. This chain links TRBV7-8 with TRBJ2-2; 7 bases fit TRBD1. The TCR sequence derives from a human donor in good health (CMV status not recorded). Some clones in this sample may be carry-over from other donors' samples. This chain's CDR3 is CASSYRGAFKTNTEELFF. The CDR3 region has the DNA TGTGCCAGCAGCTACAGGGGAGCGTTTAAGACGAACACCGAGGAGCTGTTTTTT.